The 26 T cell receptor beta chains given below trace back to one sample, sequenced in a study of control samples from healthy donors and cancer patients (dated by TCRdb to the early 2020s). Libraries were built with the immunoSEQ multiplex PCR assay. Sourced from immuneACCESS, this table was stored by TCRdb with only in-frame sequences that have V and J called. A share of the clones is absent; for the studies checked, an unresolved V gene accounts for under half, and the remainder has no known explanation. The sample has 110,000 or so clones on record, approximately 87% of them singletons. About 12% of the sample lies in the top ten. Sequencing input: blood. All receptors derive from a man aged 30 to 45 in good health.

The chain has TRBV19 and TRBJ1-2; the D gene is possibly TRBD1 (6 bases). Germline CDR1 and CDR2: LNHDA and SQIVND (reference sequence). This CDR3 has 14 residues. The germline V and J ends were trimmed by 5 bases and 2 bases, with 12 bases remaining between them. The CDR3: CASSHRVGNYGYTF. The CDR3 region has the DNA TGTGCCAGTAGTCACAGGGTAGGGAACTATGGCTACACCTTC.

V is TRBV7-9 and J is TRBJ1-1; the D is unclear. The CDR3 spans 15 residues. CDR1 is SEHNR and CDR2 is FQNEAQ in the germline V gene (reference sequence). The ends were cut back, 2 bases at V and 3 bases at J, with 13 bases in the middle. The CDR3 loop is CASSLIGLGDTEAFF. CDR3 sequence (DNA): TGTGCCAGCAGCTTAATAGGGCTCGGGGACACTGAAGCTTTCTTT.

About this clone: The same CDR3 also results from other DNA sequences found in this sample. The chain is built from TRBV5-1 and TRBJ1-5; a possible D gene is TRBD1 (6 bases). Germline CDR1 and CDR2: SGHRS and YFSETQ. Trimming stripped 0 bases from V and 7 bases from J, with 14 bases between. The CDR3 contains 15 residues. The CDR3 here is CASSLVGGAGQPQHF. The CDR3 DNA sequence: TGCGCCAGCAGCTTGGTGGGGGGGGCCGGGCAGCCCCAGCATTTT.

V usage is TRBV29-1 and J usage is TRBJ2-7; 7 nucleotides match TRBD1. This CDR3 has 13 amino acids. The V gene end was trimmed by 1 base and the J gene end by 3 bases; junction bases not matched to a gene: 3. Per the germline V gene, CDR1 is SQVTM and CDR2 is ANQGSEA. CDR3 sequence: CSVEVSGGYEQYV. The DNA of the CDR3 is TGCAGCGTTGAAGTATCAGGGGGCTACGAGCAGTACGTC.

This chain links TRBV2 with TRBJ2-7, with TRBD1 matching 8 bases. Germline assignment: CDR1 SNHLY and CDR2 FYNNEI. The junction had 7 bases not matched to a gene; V was cut back by 5 bases and J by 4 bases. The CDR3 runs to 14 residues. In DNA form, the CDR3 reads TGTGCCAGCAGTCCCCGAGGGACAGGTTACGAGCAGTACGTC. Translated, it gives CASSPRGTGYEQYV.

Only one count was recorded for this clone. V and J are TRBV6-5 and TRBJ2-3, with 9 bases fitting TRBD2. This CDR3 region has 15 residues. Germline CDR1 reads MNHEY; CDR2 reads SVGAGI. V shed 3 bases and J 2 bases; nucleotides not matched to a gene: 3. DNA for the CDR3: TGTGCCAGCAGTTATCAGCGGGGGGCCACAGATACGCAGTATTTT. Translation: CASSYQRGATDTQYF.

The V and J genes are TRBV18 and TRBJ2-7, with 11 bases aligning to TRBD1. The trim removed 6 bases at V and 5 bases at J, leaving 12 bases unmatched. This CDR3 is built from 16 residues. CDR1 and CDR2 from the germline V gene are KGHSH and LQKENI. The CDR3 region is CASSPLPGQGVDEQYF. Here the CDR3 DNA reads TGTGCCAGCTCGCCCCTCCCGGGACAGGGGGTCGACGAGCAGTACTTC.

This chain links TRBV5-1 with TRBJ1-2; 7 nucleotides align to TRBD1. This CDR3 is built from 16 residues. Per germline, CDR1 SGHRS and CDR2 YFSETQ. The trim removed 0 bases at V and 2 bases at J, leaving 7 bases unmatched. The chain's CDR3 is CASSLAPEQGNYGYTF. The DNA of the CDR3 is TGCGCCAGCAGCTTGGCACCTGAACAGGGGAACTATGGCTACACCTTC.

The V gene is TRBV24-1, the J gene TRBJ2-2; the D is unclear. The CDR3 spans 18 residues. Trimming removed 4 bases at V and 0 bases at J, with 17 bases between. Per the germline V gene, CDR1 is KGHDR and CDR2 is SFDVKD. For the CDR3, the DNA is TGTGCCACCAGTGACTTCGACACCCTTAGATCGAACACCGGGGAGCTGTTTTTT. Residues: CATSDFDTLRSNTGELFF.

CDR3: CASSRFMTALYLSGNYGYTF. DNA of the CDR3: TGCGCCAGCAGCCGATTCATGACTGCGCTATATCTGTCCGGCAACTATGGCTACACCTTC. V usage is TRBV5-1 and J usage is TRBJ1-2; D remains unclear. The germline V gene has CDR1 SGHRS and CDR2 YFSETQ. V lost 4 bases, J lost 2 bases, and 30 bases lay in between. The CDR3 is 20 amino acids.

The chain joins TRBV2 to TRBJ1-6; D not resolved. This CDR3 contains 13 residues. With 7 bases removed from V and 5 bases from J, the gap between germline ends came to 9 bases. Germline values: CDR1 SNHLY, CDR2 FYNNEI. The CDR3 region is CASTGGNNSPLHF. DNA of the CDR3: TGTGCCAGCACGGGCGGAAATAATTCACCCCTCCACTTT. The variable domain in full, completed from reference TRBV2 and TRBJ1-6, reads EPEVTQTPSHQVTQMGQEVILRCVPISNHLYFYWYRQILGQKVEFLVSFYNNEISEKSEIFDDQFSVERPDGSNFTLKIRSTKLEDSAMYFCASTGGNNSPLHFGNGTRLTVT.

This clone was seen a handful of times. The V call is TRBV5-4, the J call TRBJ1-1; no definite D call. The V and J ends lost 2 bases and 0 bases respectively, with 5 bases between them. Germline CDR1 and CDR2: SGHNT and YYREEE (reference sequence). There are 13 residues in the CDR3. The CDR3 nucleotides are TGTGCCAGCAGCTTCTCGGTGAACACTGAAGCTTTCTTT. Amino acids: CASSFSVNTEAFF.

Concerning this clone itself: The junction departs from the called germline gene at one end, perhaps through a read error. This chain's CDR3 is CAWSPRDSVLF. CDR3 in DNA: TGTGCCTGGAGTCCTCGGGATTCCGTCCTCTTC. The genes are TRBV30 and TRBJ2-1, with D tentatively TRBD2 (5 bases). Germline CDR1 is GTSNPN and CDR2 is SVGIG (reference sequence). The CDR3 covers 11 residues. Variable domain in full (rest from reference TRBV30 and TRBJ2-1): SQTIHQWPATLVQPVGSPLSLECTVEGTSNPNLYWYRQAAGRGLQLLFYSVGIGQISSEVPQNLSASRPQDRQFILSSKKLLLSDSGFYLCAWSPRDSVLFGPGTRLTVL.

The CDR3 loop is CASSSPGHTTDTQYF. In nucleotides, the CDR3 is TGCGCCAGCAGCTCTCCGGGACATACCACAGATACGCAGTATTTT. The chain employs TRBV5-1 and TRBJ2-3; possibly TRBD1 for D (6 bases). The CDR3 is 15 amino acids. Trimming took 3 bases from V and 2 from J, leaving 13 bases between them. The germline gives CDR1 SGHRS, CDR2 YFSETQ.

The chain combines TRBV7-8 with TRBJ1-5, with D hard to call. Germline V lookup: CDR1 SGHVS, CDR2 FQNEAQ. This CDR3 is 14 amino acids long. V was clipped by 2 bases and J by 0 bases, with 5 bases between them. The CDR3: CASSLQDSNQPQHF. CDR3 nucleotides: TGTGCCAGCAGCTTACAGGATAGCAATCAGCCCCAGCATTTT.

The V and J genes are TRBV2 and TRBJ2-7; D is perhaps TRBD2 (5 bases). This CDR3 is built from 14 residues. Germline V gene data show CDR1 as SNHLY and CDR2 as FYNNEI. Trimming removed 5 bases from V and 2 bases from J, with 13 bases in between. The CDR3 spells CASSLRTVPYEQYF. In DNA form, the CDR3 reads TGTGCCAGCAGTTTACGGACTGTCCCCTACGAGCAGTACTTC.

This clone was found once. This chain links TRBV24-1 with TRBJ2-3, with D perhaps being TRBD1 or TRBD2 (5 bases each). Trimming took off 2 bases at V and 5 bases at J, with 10 bases between the two ends. The CDR3 extends over 14 amino acids. Germline lookup yields CDR1 KGHDR and CDR2 SFDVKD. The CDR3 nucleotides read TGTGCCACCAGTGATTGGGGGTCTGAAGATACGCAGTATTTT. Its translation: CATSDWGSEDTQYF.

The rearrangement joins TRBV5-1 to TRBJ1-1; D ambiguous. The CDR3 runs 13 residues. The V gene's germline CDR1 is SGHRS and CDR2 YFSETQ. Trimming left V 2 bases short and J 1 base short, with 6 bases between. CDR3 bases: TGCGCCAGCAGCTTTGAGGGGAACACTGAAGCTTTCTTT. Protein product: CASSFEGNTEAFF.

This clone came up once. The V gene is TRBV7-9, the J gene TRBJ1-2, with TRBD1 as a possible D gene (5 bases). The CDR3 extends over 14 amino acids. Trimming removed 1 base from V and 8 bases from J, with 14 bases in between. In germline, CDR1 is SEHNR, CDR2 FQNEAQ (reference sequence). CDR3 loop: CASSLEGLSAGYTF. CDR3 bases: TGTGCCAGCAGCTTAGAGGGACTCTCGGCGGGCTACACCTTC.

The rearrangement links TRBV30 to TRBJ1-1, with a weak D call TRBD1 (5 bases). This CDR3 has 13 residues. The V end lost 4 bases, the J end lost 6 bases, and 15 bases lay between the germline ends. The germline CDR1 and CDR2 sequences are GTSNPN and SVGIG (reference sequence). The CDR3 here is CAWTLLRGAEAFF. The CDR3 DNA reads as TGTGCCTGGACCCTGCTACGGGGCGCTGAAGCTTTCTTT.

The chain has TRBV11-3 and TRBJ1-3; no firm D call. The V end lost 5 bases, the J end lost 4 bases, and 9 bases lay between the germline ends. Germline lookup yields CDR1 SGHNT and CDR2 YENEEA. The CDR3 consists of 13 residues. This CDR3 is CASSAGAGNTIYF. The CDR3 bases are TGTGCCAGCAGCGCCGGAGCCGGAAACACCATATATTTT.

The rearrangement links TRBV3-1 (or the pseudogene TRBV3-2) to TRBJ2-1; D perhaps matches TRBD2 (6 bases). The CDR3 runs to 13 residues. V was trimmed by 2 bases and J by 9 bases, leaving 11 bases between them. CDR1 is LGHDT and CDR2 is YNNKEL in the germline V gene (reference sequence). The CDR3 sequence is CASSQPTGGEQFF. As DNA, the CDR3 is TGTGCCAGCAGCCAACCGACCGGGGGTGAGCAGTTCTTC.

The CDR3 region is CAISESRQNEQFF. In nucleotides, the CDR3 is TGTGCCATCAGTGAGTCAAGGCAAAATGAGCAGTTCTTC. J is TRBJ2-1 and V is TRBV10-3, with D unresolved. Per the germline V gene, CDR1 is ENHRY and CDR2 is SYGVKD. This CDR3 region has 13 residues. The V and J ends lost 0 bases and 7 bases respectively, with 7 bases between them.

The rearrangement joins TRBV7-2 to TRBJ1-3; TRBD1 aligns across 9 bases. Germline assignment: CDR1 SGHTA and CDR2 FQGNSA. This CDR3 has 18 amino acids. The J segment lost 1 base and the V segment lost 3 bases, leaving 10 bases of the junction unmatched. The CDR3 DNA sequence: TGTGCCAGCAGCTTCTTACAGGGGGCGAGAAGTTCTGGAAACACCATATATTTT. Translating it yields CASSFLQGARSSGNTIYF.

The chain recombines TRBV5-6 with TRBJ2-7, with D perhaps matching TRBD1 or TRBD2 (5 bases each). Germline V gives CDR1 SGHDT, CDR2 YYEEEE. The CDR3 covers 15 residues. Trimming pared 0 bases from V and 0 bases from J, leaving 10 bases between. The CDR3 sequence is CASSLGGRGSYEQYF. In DNA, the CDR3 is TGTGCCAGCAGCTTGGGGGGACGGGGCTCCTACGAGCAGTACTTC.

The rearrangement links TRBV3-1 (or the pseudogene TRBV3-2) to TRBJ1-1; D is ambiguous. The CDR3 length is 11 residues. Per the germline V gene, CDR1 is LGHDT and CDR2 is YNNKEL (reference sequence). The germline V and J ends were trimmed by 0 bases and 6 bases, with 2 bases remaining between them. CDR3 DNA: TGTGCCAGCAGCCAAGATTCTGAAGCTTTCTTT. Amino acids: CASSQDSEAFF.